The 11 T cell receptor beta chains in this list originate from one sample, sequenced in a study of control samples from healthy donors and cancer patients. TCRdb's copy holds only in-frame clones and misses some; the assay was immunoSEQ multiplex PCR. Of approximately 100,000 clones listed, around 90% are singletons. The sample taken for sequencing was blood. The receptors were sampled from a man aged 25-45 years in good health.

The chain has TRBV18 and TRBJ1-1; 8 nucleotides line up with TRBD1. J gave up 0 bases and V 5 bases, and 8 bases lay outside the gene matches. Germline CDR1 KGHSH, CDR2 LQKENI. This CDR3 spans 16 amino acids. CDR3 region: CASSTQGAGLNTEAFF. CDR3 nucleotide sequence: TGTGCCAGCTCAACGCAGGGGGCCGGATTGAACACTGAAGCTTTCTTT.

The rearrangement joins TRBV10-2 to TRBJ2-5; D is unclear. CDR1 is WSHSY and CDR2 is SAAADI in the germline V gene. V was trimmed by 0 bases and J by 0 bases, leaving 8 bases between them. The CDR3 contains 15 residues. The CDR3 region is CASSESGIYQETQYF. CDR3 nucleotide sequence: TGCGCCAGCAGTGAGTCAGGGATTTACCAAGAGACCCAGTACTTC.

The rearrangement joins TRBV27 to TRBJ2-1, with TRBD2 as a possible D gene (6 bases). Germline CDR1 reads MNHEY; CDR2 reads SMNVEV (reference sequence). Between the trimmed V and J ends, which lost 0 bases and 10 bases, there was a span of 7 bases. CDR3 length: 12 residues. The CDR3 sequence is CASSLSGGEQFF. CDR3 in DNA: TGTGCCAGCAGTTTATCGGGGGGAGAGCAGTTCTTC.

This clone was seen more than once but under ten times. The rearrangement joins TRBV6-4 to TRBJ2-3, with 11 bases fitting TRBD2. CDR3 size: 15 residues. V was clipped by 3 bases and J by 6 bases; unmatched bases: 5. CDR1 MRHNA and CDR2 SNTAGT come from the germline V gene. The CDR3: CASSDGTSGEDTQYF. CDR3 DNA sequence: TGTGCCAGCAGTGATGGGACTAGCGGTGAGGATACGCAGTATTTT.

The rearrangement links TRBV24-1 to TRBJ2-1; maybe TRBD2 (6 bases). Trimming took 5 bases from V and 4 from J, leaving 14 bases between them. The CDR3 sequence is 15 residues long. Germline-derived CDR1 and CDR2 are KGHDR and SFDVKD. The CDR3 DNA follows: TGTGCCACCAGTGTTGGGGGGAGACCGTACAATGAGCAGTTCTTC. Encoded protein: CATSVGGRPYNEQFF.

This sequence joins TRBV24-1 and TRBJ1-2; TRBD1 matches 8 bases. CDR1 is KGHDR, CDR2 SFDVKD, per germline. The trim removed 4 bases at V and 4 bases at J, leaving 4 bases unmatched. This CDR3 contains 14 residues. The CDR3 nucleotides are TGTGCCACCAGTGACACAGGGGGAACCTATGGCTACACCTTC. Translated: CATSDTGGTYGYTF.

The rearrangement joins TRBV6-1 to TRBJ2-5; 9 nucleotides align to TRBD2. Germline V gene lookup returns CDR1 MNHNS and CDR2 SASEGT. The junction had 14 bases not matched to a gene; V was cut back by 1 base and J by 5 bases. The CDR3 loop spans 18 amino acids. As DNA, the CDR3 is TGTGCCAGCAGTGAAGGCGGCCTAGCGGGATCAGGGTGGGAGACCCAGTACTTC. Protein product: CASSEGGLAGSGWETQYF.

In this sample, this clone turned up a few times. DNA for the CDR3: TGCGCCAGCCTCGTCAGGGGGAATCAGCCCCAGCATTTT. It translates to CASLVRGNQPQHF. This chain connects TRBV5-1 to TRBJ1-5; 7 bases are a match to TRBD1. Losses at the gene ends were 7 bases for V and 4 bases for J; bases not matched to a gene: 5. This CDR3 is built from 13 residues. CDR1 and CDR2 from the germline V gene are SGHRS and YFSETQ.

The genes are TRBV19 and TRBJ2-7, with TRBD1 matching over 9 bases. This CDR3 spans 15 amino acids. The V segment lost 4 bases and the J segment 3 bases; nucleotides outside the gene matches: 7. Germline V gene data show CDR1 as LNHDA and CDR2 as SQIVND (reference sequence). This CDR3 reads CASSKGQGTVYEQYF. The CDR3 DNA reads TGTGCCAGTAGTAAGGGACAGGGTACGGTCTACGAGCAGTACTTC.

This clone was counted a single time. The chain combines TRBV5-4 with TRBJ1-5, with a possible D match to TRBD1 (6 bases). The germline V and J ends were trimmed by 3 bases and 0 bases, with 19 bases remaining between them. The CDR3 extends over 18 amino acids. Germline V gene data show CDR1 as SGHNT and CDR2 as YYREEE (reference sequence). The CDR3 loop reads CASSSRTEKFYSNQPQHF. CDR3 sequence (DNA): TGTGCCAGCAGCTCAAGGACAGAAAAGTTCTATAGCAATCAGCCCCAGCATTTT.

The J gene is TRBJ1-1, the V gene TRBV7-9, with D maybe TRBD1 (6 bases). The CDR3 runs to 13 residues. Per the germline V gene, CDR1 is SEHNR and CDR2 is FQNEAQ (reference sequence). V was clipped by 1 base and J by 8 bases, with 11 bases between them. The CDR3 region has the DNA TGTGCCAGCAGCTTAGGGGACACTACGGAAGCTTTCTTT. This encodes CASSLGDTTEAFF.